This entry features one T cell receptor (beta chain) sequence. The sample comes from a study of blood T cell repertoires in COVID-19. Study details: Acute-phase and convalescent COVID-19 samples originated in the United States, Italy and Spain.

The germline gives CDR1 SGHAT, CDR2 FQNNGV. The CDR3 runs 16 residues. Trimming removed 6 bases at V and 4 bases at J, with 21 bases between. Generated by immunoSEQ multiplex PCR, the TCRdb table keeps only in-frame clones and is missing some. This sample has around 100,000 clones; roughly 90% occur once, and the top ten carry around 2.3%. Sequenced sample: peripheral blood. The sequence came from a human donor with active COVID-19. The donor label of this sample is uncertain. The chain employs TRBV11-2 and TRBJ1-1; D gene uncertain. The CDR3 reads CASSPWAMQKITEAFF. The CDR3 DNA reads TGTGCCAGCAGTCCCTGGGCGATGCAGAAAATCACTGAAGCTTTCTTT.